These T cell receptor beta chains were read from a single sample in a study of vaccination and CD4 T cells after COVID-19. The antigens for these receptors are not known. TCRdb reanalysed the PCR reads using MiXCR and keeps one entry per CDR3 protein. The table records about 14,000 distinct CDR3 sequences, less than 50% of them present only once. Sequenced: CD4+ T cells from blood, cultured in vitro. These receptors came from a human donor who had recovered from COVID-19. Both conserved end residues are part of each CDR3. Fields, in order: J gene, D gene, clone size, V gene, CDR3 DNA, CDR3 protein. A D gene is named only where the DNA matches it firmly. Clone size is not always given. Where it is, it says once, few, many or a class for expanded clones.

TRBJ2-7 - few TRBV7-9 TGTGCCAGCAGCCGCCCAGGGCGGGGTGGTTGGTACGAGCAGTACTTC CASSRPGRGGWYEQYF
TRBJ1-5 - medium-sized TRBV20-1 TGCAGTGCTAGAGATATGAGCTATAGCAATCAGCCCCAGCATTTT CSARDMSYSNQPQHF
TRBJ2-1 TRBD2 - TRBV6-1 TGTGCCAGCAGCGTAACTAGCGGGGACTACAATGAGCAGTTCTTC CASSVTSGDYNEQFF
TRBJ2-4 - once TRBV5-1 TGCGCCAGCAGCCTGGGGGGAGTCGGGGACATTCAGTACTTC CASSLGGVGDIQYF
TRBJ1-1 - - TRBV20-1 TGCAGTGCTAGAGTACCGGGGGTGGACACTGAAGCTTTCTTT CSARVPGVDTEAFF
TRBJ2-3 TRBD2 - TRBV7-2 TGTGCCAGCAGCTTAGCGGGAGGGCCTTCGGATACGCAGTATTTT CASSLAGGPSDTQYF
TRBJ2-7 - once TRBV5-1 TGCGCCAGCAGCTTGGGGGCGGGGACCTACGAGCAGTACTTC CASSLGAGTYEQYF
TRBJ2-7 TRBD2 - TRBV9 TGTGCCAGCAGCCCCTCAGGGGGACTAGCGGCCTACGAGCAGTACTTC CASSPSGGLAAYEQYF
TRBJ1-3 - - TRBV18 TGTGCCAGCTCACTAGGGGACGGAAACACCATATATTTT CASSLGDGNTIYF
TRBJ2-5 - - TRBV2 TGTGCCAGTCGGGGTTCAGAGACCCAGTACTTC CASRGSETQYF
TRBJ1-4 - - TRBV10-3 TGTGCCATCAGTGAGTCGAAAGCAACTAATGAAAAACTGTTTTTT CAISESKATNEKLFF
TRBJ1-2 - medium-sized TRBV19 TGTGCCAGTACCCCAGGGCTCAACTATGGCTACACCTTC CASTPGLNYGYTF
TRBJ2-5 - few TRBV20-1 TGCAGTGCTGACTTACTTGACACTACCACGGGTGGGGGGATGGAGACCCAGTACTTC CSADLLDTTTGGGMETQYF
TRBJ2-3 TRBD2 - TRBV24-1 TGTGCCCCCAACCCGACGAGACTAGCGGGGGACAGCACAGATACGCAGTATTTT CAPNPTRLAGDSTDTQYF
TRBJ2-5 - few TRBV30 TGTGCCTGGAGTCTCGTGACCGGCCAGGGGACCCAGTACTTC CAWSLVTGQGTQYF
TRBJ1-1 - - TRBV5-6 TGTGCCAGCAGCAGGACGGGGGTTGGGGCTGAAGCTTTCTTT CASSRTGVGAEAFF
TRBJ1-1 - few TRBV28 TGTGCCAGCACCGCCGGAACTGAAGCTTTCTTT CASTAGTEAFF
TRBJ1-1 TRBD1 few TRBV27 TGTGCCAGCAGTTCAGTACCAGGGGGGCTCACTGAAGCTTTCTTT CASSSVPGGLTEAFF
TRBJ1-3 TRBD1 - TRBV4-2 TGTGCCAGCAGCCCAGCGGAGAGGGGGCTCGAAAACACCATATATTTT CASSPAERGLENTIYF
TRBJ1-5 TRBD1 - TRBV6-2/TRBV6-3 TGTGCCAGCAGTCCTTCCCAAAGGGGGCGAAATCAGCCCCAGCATTTT CASSPSQRGRNQPQHF
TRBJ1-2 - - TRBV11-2 TGTGCCAGCAGCTTAGAACTCGGGACGGGCTACACCTTC CASSLELGTGYTF
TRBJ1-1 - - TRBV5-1 TGCGCCAGCAGCTTGGCTAGGGGGGACCAAGCTTTCTTT CASSLARGDQAFF
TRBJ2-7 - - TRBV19 TGTGCCAGTAGCCTCAGCCACCGTGGGCAGGGCGCCTACGAGCAGTACTTC CASSLSHRGQGAYEQYF
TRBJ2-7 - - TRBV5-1 TGCGCCAGCAGCTCAATACAGGAATCCTACGAGCAGTACTTC CASSSIQESYEQYF
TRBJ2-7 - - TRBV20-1 TGCAGTGCTGAGACCCGGGACACCCCAGACGAGCAGTACTTC CSAETRDTPDEQYF
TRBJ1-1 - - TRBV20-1 TGCAGTGCCAGTCACAGCCAAACCGGACCAGAAACTGAAGCTTTCTTT CSASHSQTGPETEAFF
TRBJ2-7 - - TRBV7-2 TGTGCCAGCAGCTTGTCCACCGACTCCTACGAGCAGTACTTC CASSLSTDSYEQYF
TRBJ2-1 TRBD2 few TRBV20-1 TGCAGTGCTAGGGGTCCAGCGGGAGGGAGATACAATGAGCAGTTCTTC CSARGPAGGRYNEQFF
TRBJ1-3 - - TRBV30 TGTGCCTGGAGCGATAGGACAGATACTGGAAACACCATATATTTT CAWSDRTDTGNTIYF
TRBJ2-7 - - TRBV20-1 TGCAGTGCTAGATTAGCGGACTACGAGCAGTACTTC CSARLADYEQYF
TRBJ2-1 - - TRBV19 TGTGCCAGTAGTAACAGAGACAATGAGCAGTTCTTC CASSNRDNEQFF
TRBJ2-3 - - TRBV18 TGTGCCAGCTCACCACTCAGCGGAAGCACAGATACGCAGTATTTT CASSPLSGSTDTQYF
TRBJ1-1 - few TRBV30 TGTGCCTGGGGGACTCGGGAGGGTGGCACTGAAGCTTTCTTT CAWGTREGGTEAFF
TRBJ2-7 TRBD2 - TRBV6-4 TGTGCCAGCAGTGACGCGGGACTAGCGGGAGCTTACGAGCAGTACTTC CASSDAGLAGAYEQYF
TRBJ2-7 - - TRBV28 TGTGCCAGCAGTTATTTCAACTACGAGCAGTACTTC CASSYFNYEQYF
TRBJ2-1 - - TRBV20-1 TGCAGTGCCCGTGGATCAGCTAACTCCTACAATGAGCAGTTCTTC CSARGSANSYNEQFF
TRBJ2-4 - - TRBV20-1 TGCAGTGCCCCCGGGGAGGCGAACATTCAGTACTTC CSAPGEANIQYF
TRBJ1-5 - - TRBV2 TGTGCCAGCGGGGGGGACCAACCAAATCAGCCCCAGCATTTT CASGGDQPNQPQHF
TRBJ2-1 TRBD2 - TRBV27 TGTGCCAGCAGTTATGATAGGGGGCTAGCGGGAGGCGAACAGTTCTTC CASSYDRGLAGGEQFF
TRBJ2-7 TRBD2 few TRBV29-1 TGCAGCGGCCGAACTAGCGGGAGCGACGAGCAGTACTTC CSGRTSGSDEQYF
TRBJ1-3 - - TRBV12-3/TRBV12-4 TGTGCCAGCAGTCTCAATTCTGGAAACACCATATATTTT CASSLNSGNTIYF
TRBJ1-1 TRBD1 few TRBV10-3 TGTGCCATCAGTGAGTCGTCGCACTCAGGGGGAAACACTGAAGCTTTCTTT CAISESSHSGGNTEAFF
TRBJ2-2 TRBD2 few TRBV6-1 TGTGCCAGCAGTGTTCGCGGGAGTTGGGACACCGGGGAGCTGTTTTTT CASSVRGSWDTGELFF
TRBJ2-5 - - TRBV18 TGTGCCAGCTCACCAGCGGAAGAGACCCAGTACTTC CASSPAEETQYF
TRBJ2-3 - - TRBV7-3 TGTGCCAGCAGCTTAAACGCCGGGATTAACACAGATACGCAGTATTTT CASSLNAGINTDTQYF
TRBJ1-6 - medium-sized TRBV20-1 TGCAGTGCTAGAGTGAATCGTTCACCCCTCCACTTT CSARVNRSPLHF
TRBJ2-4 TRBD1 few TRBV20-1 TGCAGTGCTGGACAGGGGTTAGCCAAAAACATTCAGTACTTC CSAGQGLAKNIQYF
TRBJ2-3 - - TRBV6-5 TGTGCCAGCAGTTTAGAAGGGCAAGATACGCAGTATTTT CASSLEGQDTQYF
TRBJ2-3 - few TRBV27 TGTGCCAGCACCCGACTTGGGAGAGATACGCAGTATTTT CASTRLGRDTQYF
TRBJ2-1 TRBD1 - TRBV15 TGTGCCACCAGCAGCCCCCGGGACAGGACCTACAATGAGCAGTTCTTC CATSSPRDRTYNEQFF
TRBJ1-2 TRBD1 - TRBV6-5 TGTGCCAGCAGTTTGCGGCCCGGGACAGGGCTGACGGGCGGCTACACCTTC CASSLRPGTGLTGGYTF
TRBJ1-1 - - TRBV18 TGTGCCAGCTCACCCGAGCTTGGGAACACTGAAGCTTTCTTT CASSPELGNTEAFF
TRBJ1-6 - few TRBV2 TGTGCCAGCAGTGTAGGCAGGAGATCTCGGAATTCACCCCTCCACTTT CASSVGRRSRNSPLHF
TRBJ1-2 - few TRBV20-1 TGCAGTGCTAGAGATAGTCGGGGGCAGGGGGGCTACACCTTC CSARDSRGQGGYTF
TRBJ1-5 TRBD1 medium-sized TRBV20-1 TGCAGTGCTGGGGGGACAGGGGGTCAGCCCCAGCATTTT CSAGGTGGQPQHF
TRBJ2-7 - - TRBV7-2 TGTGCCAGCAGCTCCCGCTACGAGCAGTACTTC CASSSRYEQYF
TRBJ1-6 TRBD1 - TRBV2 TGTGCCAGCAGGGGGGACAGGTATAATTCACCCCTCCACTTT CASRGDRYNSPLHF
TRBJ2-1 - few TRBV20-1 TGCAGTGCTAGAGATTTTTTAGTGGCCTACAATGAGCAGTTCTTC CSARDFLVAYNEQFF
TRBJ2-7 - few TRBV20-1 TGCAGTGCTAGTCATGACGACCAGTACTTC CSASHDDQYF
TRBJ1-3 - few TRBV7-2 TGTGCCAGCAGCGCGAGTTGGAGCTCTGGAAACACCATATATTTT CASSASWSSGNTIYF